These 5 T cell receptor beta chains were sequenced from one sample in a study of control samples from healthy donors and cancer patients. The table came from immunoSEQ multiplex PCR; TCRdb's copy has only in-frame clones and leaves some out. The top ten clones hold 1.5% to 2% of a sample with some 120,000 clones, about 93% of them seen once. What was sequenced was PBMCs. The receptors derive from a man over 45 with head and neck cancer.

This clone was seen a single time. The V call is TRBV2, the J call TRBJ1-6, with unresolved D. The CDR3 has 15 residues. Germline assignment: CDR1 SNHLY and CDR2 FYNNEI. The V end was cut by 6 bases, the J end by 0 bases, with 9 bases between. DNA of the CDR3: TGTGCCAGCAGAAGAGGGAGCTCCTATAATTCACCCCTCCACTTT. As protein: CASRRGSSYNSPLHF.

The V gene is TRBV19, the J gene TRBJ2-7; tentative D call: TRBD2 (7 bases). The CDR3 totals 14 residues. Trimming took off 0 bases at V and 10 bases at J, with 16 bases between the two ends. Per the germline V gene, CDR1 is LNHDA and CDR2 is SQIVND (reference sequence). CDR3 bases: TGTGCCAGTAGTATAGATCGGGGGGCTTTGGTACAGTACTTC. Translated: CASSIDRGALVQYF.

CDR3 amino acids: CASSFGTGSSYEQYF. DNA for the CDR3: TGTGCCAGCAGCTTCGGGACAGGCAGCTCCTACGAGCAGTACTTC. The V gene is TRBV11-2, the J gene TRBJ2-7; 8 bases are a match to TRBD1. Germline CDR1 and CDR2: SGHAT and FQNNGV. V lost 3 bases to trimming and J lost 0 bases; unmatched junction nucleotides: 4. The CDR3 consists of 15 residues. The whole variable domain, remainder taken from reference TRBV11-2 and TRBJ2-7, is EAGVAQSPRYKIIEKRQSVAFWCNPISGHATLYWYQQILGQGPKLLIQFQNNGVVDDSQLPKDRFSAERLKGVDSTLKIQPAKLEDSAVYLCASSFGTGSSYEQYFGPGTRLTVT.

The rearrangement links TRBV28 to TRBJ2-1, with D possibly being TRBD2 (6 bases). The CDR3 length is 18 residues. Germline-derived CDR1 and CDR2 are MDHEN and SYDVKM. Trimming cost V 4 bases and J 4 bases, with 23 bases left between them. The chain's CDR3 is CASSSPSPGAGPYNEQFF. CDR3 in DNA: TGTGCCAGCAGTTCCCCGTCTCCCGGGGCGGGGCCGTACAATGAGCAGTTCTTC.

The chain combines TRBV5-1 with TRBJ2-2; TRBD1 might be the D (5 bases). There are 13 residues in the CDR3. Per the germline V gene, CDR1 is SGHRS and CDR2 is YFSETQ. V shed 5 bases and J shed 4 bases, with 9 bases lying between them. The CDR3 spells CASRNQGTGELFF. The CDR3 coding sequence is TGCGCCAGCAGGAATCAGGGCACCGGGGAGCTGTTTTTT.